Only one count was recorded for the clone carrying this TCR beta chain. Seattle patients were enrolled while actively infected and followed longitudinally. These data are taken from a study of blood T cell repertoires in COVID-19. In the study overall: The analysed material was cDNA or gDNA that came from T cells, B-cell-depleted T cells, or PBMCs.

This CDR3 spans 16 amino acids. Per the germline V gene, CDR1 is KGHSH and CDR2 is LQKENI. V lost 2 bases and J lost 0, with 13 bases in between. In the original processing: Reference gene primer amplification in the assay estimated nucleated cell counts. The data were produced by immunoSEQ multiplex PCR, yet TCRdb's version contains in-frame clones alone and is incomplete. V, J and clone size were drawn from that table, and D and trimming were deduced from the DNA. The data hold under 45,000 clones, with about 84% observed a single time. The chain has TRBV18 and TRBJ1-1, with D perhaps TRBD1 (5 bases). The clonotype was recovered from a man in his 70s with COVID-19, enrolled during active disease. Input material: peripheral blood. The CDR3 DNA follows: TGTGCCAGCTCACCATTTAACCAGGGATTGAACACTGAAGCTTTCTTT. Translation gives CASSPFNQGLNTEAFF.